One sample yielded the 17 T cell receptor beta chains listed below, sequenced in a study of blood T cell repertoires in COVID-19. The repertoire was sequenced with immunoSEQ multiplex PCR; TCRdb's copy has only in-frame clones and lacks some. The table lists more than 300,000 clones, 85% to 90% of them singletons, with about 4.2% in the top ten. Sequencing used PBMCs or T cells enriched from blood (not recorded which). Receptors were obtained from a man aged 30 to 45 who had recovered from COVID-19.

The chain uses TRBV5-1 and TRBJ1-1, with D possibly TRBD1 on 6 matching bases. V lost 2 bases, J lost 1 base, and 12 bases lay in between. Looked up from germline, CDR1 is SGHRS and CDR2 is YFSETQ. There are 15 residues in the CDR3. CDR3 coding DNA: TGCGCCAGCAGCTTCGTCCCAGGGGAGAACACTGAAGCTTTCTTT. Translated: CASSFVPGENTEAFF.

The V call is TRBV2, the J call TRBJ1-5, with D possibly matching TRBD1 (5 bases). The CDR3 is 14 amino acids. Trimming stripped 6 bases from V and 1 base from J, with 10 bases between. Germline V gene lookup returns CDR1 SNHLY and CDR2 FYNNEI. CDR3 coding DNA: TGTGCCAGCAGCAGGGAAAACAGCAATCAGCCCCAGCATTTT. Amino acid sequence: CASSRENSNQPQHF. The variable domain in full, with the rest retrieved from reference TRBV2 and TRBJ1-5, is EPEVTQTPSHQVTQMGQEVILRCVPISNHLYFYWYRQILGQKVEFLVSFYNNEISEKSEIFDDQFSVERPDGSNFTLKIRSTKLEDSAMYFCASSRENSNQPQHFGDGTRLSIL.

This clone was picked up a small number of times. The chain combines TRBV27 with TRBJ1-6; 8 nucleotides match TRBD1. Per germline, CDR1 MNHEY and CDR2 SMNVEV (reference sequence). V shed 3 bases, J shed 13 bases, and the junction held 11 bases outside the gene matches. The CDR3 is 15 amino acids. For the CDR3, the DNA is TGTGCCAGCAGTTTCGGGACAGGCTTTCGATCTCCCCTCCACTTT. Amino acids: CASSFGTGFRSPLHF.

The CDR3: CSASPQREWTDTQYF. The CDR3, as DNA: TGCAGTGCTAGTCCCCAGCGGGAGTGGACAGATACGCAGTATTTT. The chain is built from TRBV20-1 and TRBJ2-3, with 8 bases aligning to TRBD2. In germline, CDR1 is DFQATT, CDR2 SNEGSKA (reference sequence). The CDR3 extends over 15 amino acids. The ends lost 3 bases at V and 3 bases at J; junction bases unmatched: 8.

The V call is TRBV28, the J call TRBJ1-1; D might be TRBD1 (6 bases). Trimming shortened V by 4 bases and J by 0 bases, and 12 bases separated the two germline ends. The CDR3 totals 15 residues. Looked up from germline, CDR1 is MDHEN and CDR2 is SYDVKM. The CDR3 nucleotides read TGTGCCAGCAGTTACACAGGGACCTTGAACACTGAAGCTTTCTTT. Translating gives CASSYTGTLNTEAFF.

V is TRBV3-1 (or the pseudogene TRBV3-2) and J is TRBJ2-5; 8 nucleotides line up with TRBD2. Unmatched junction bases numbered 5, after V lost 2 bases and J lost 0 bases. Germline CDR1 LGHDT, CDR2 YNNKEL (reference sequence). There are 16 residues in the CDR3. CDR3 amino acids: CASSQQTSGNQETQYF. The CDR3 DNA reads as TGTGCCAGCAGCCAACAAACTAGCGGAAACCAAGAGACCCAGTACTTC.

This clone came up once. The rearrangement joins TRBV5-6 to TRBJ1-2; maybe TRBD1 (6 bases). Germline V CDR1 and CDR2: SGHDT, YYEEEE. The V gene lost 4 bases and the J gene lost 4 bases, with 17 bases spanning the gap. CDR3 length equals 15 residues. CDR3 bases: TGTGCCAGCAGCCAATGGGGGCCTTCGCTCTATGGCTACACCTTC. Translating gives CASSQWGPSLYGYTF.

This clone has just one count. The gene calls are TRBV5-1 and TRBJ1-4; possible D gene TRBD1, 6 bases. The V gene's germline CDR1 is SGHRS and CDR2 YFSETQ. The V and J ends lost 0 bases and 1 base respectively, with 16 bases between them. The CDR3 is made up of 18 amino acids. The CDR3 DNA sequence: TGCGCCAGCAGCTTGGGGCCCGGCAGGGGCATAACTAATGAAAAACTGTTTTTT. Its protein is CASSLGPGRGITNEKLFF.

This clone was detected many times. The chain joins TRBV27 to TRBJ2-7; D may be TRBD2 (5 bases). CDR3 length: 14 amino acids. Between the trimmed V and J ends, which lost 6 bases and 2 bases, there was a span of 14 bases. Germline assignment: CDR1 MNHEY and CDR2 SMNVEV (reference sequence). DNA for the CDR3: TGTGCCAGCAGGCCGACGGGGTTCGCCTACGAGCAGTACTTC. Translation: CASRPTGFAYEQYF.

The sample holds one count of this clone. The same CDR3 arises from other DNA sequences in this sample as well. The chain is built from TRBV6-4 and TRBJ2-3; 7 bases map to TRBD2. Trimming at V came to 3 bases and at J to 0 bases, leaving 0 bases not matched to a gene. This CDR3 has 14 amino acids. Germline V gives CDR1 MRHNA, CDR2 SNTAGT. The CDR3 region is CASSDSGSTDTQYF. The CDR3 nucleotides are TGTGCCAGCAGTGATAGCGGGAGCACAGATACGCAGTATTTT.

The gene calls are TRBV2 and TRBJ2-5; 9 bases align to TRBD1. The CDR3 extends over 14 amino acids. Germline V CDR1 and CDR2: SNHLY, FYNNEI. V was clipped by 8 bases and J by 5 bases; unmatched bases: 9. The CDR3 bases are TGTGCCAGCTACCCTTACAGGGGGCGCGAGACCCAGTACTTC. Translation gives CASYPYRGRETQYF.

V is TRBV7-8 and J is TRBJ2-5; D is perhaps TRBD2 (5 bases). Trimming took off 3 bases at V and 1 base at J, with 12 bases between the two ends. The CDR3 consists of 15 residues. Germline loops: CDR1 SGHVS, CDR2 FQNEAQ. The CDR3 nucleotides read TGTGCCAGCAGCTTTGCCAGCGGACGCCAAGAGACCCAGTACTTC. Protein: CASSFASGRQETQYF.

The chain uses TRBV19 and TRBJ2-2; tentative D call: TRBD2 (6 bases). Trimming shortened V by 3 bases and J by 4 bases, and 12 bases separated the two germline ends. Germline lookup yields CDR1 LNHDA and CDR2 SQIVND (reference sequence). This CDR3 spans 15 amino acids. The CDR3 is CASSIKAGSTGELFF. The CDR3 DNA reads TGTGCCAGTAGTATTAAGGCGGGAAGCACCGGGGAGCTGTTTTTT.

The chain recombines TRBV29-1 with TRBJ2-3; possibly TRBD1 for D (6 bases). Trimming removed 3 bases at V and 2 bases at J, with 9 bases between. The CDR3 totals 13 residues. CDR1 SQVTM and CDR2 ANQGSEA come from the germline V gene. CDR3 in amino acids: CSVERTATDTQYF. The CDR3 DNA follows: TGCAGCGTTGAGAGGACAGCCACAGATACGCAGTATTTT.

This sequence joins TRBV18 and TRBJ2-4; TRBD2 aligns across 8 bases. The CDR3 has 18 amino acids. Trimming cost V 2 bases and J 1 base; bases outside gene matches: 10. The germline CDR1 and CDR2 sequences are KGHSH and LQKENI. CDR3 protein: CASSPTNPPGGAKNIQYF. CDR3 DNA sequence: TGTGCCAGCTCACCAACAAATCCCCCGGGGGGGGCCAAAAACATTCAGTACTTC.

V and J are TRBV27 and TRBJ2-6, with 8 bases that match TRBD1. Germline-derived CDR1 and CDR2 are MNHEY and SMNVEV (reference sequence). V lost 2 bases, J lost 1 base, and 7 bases stayed unmatched. This CDR3 is 18 amino acids long. The CDR3 region has the DNA TGTGCCAGCAGTTTACGTGGGACAGGAGGATCTGGGGCCAACGTCCTGACTTTC. Its protein is CASSLRGTGGSGANVLTF.

The chain recombines TRBV27 with TRBJ2-7; possible D gene TRBD2, 6 bases. The germline V gene has CDR1 MNHEY and CDR2 SMNVEV (reference sequence). This CDR3 contains 12 residues. V lost 6 bases to trimming and J lost 0 bases, with 6 bases between them. CDR3 in amino acids: CASSGSSYEQYF. The CDR3 region has the DNA TGTGCCAGCAGCGGGAGCTCCTACGAGCAGTACTTC.